Listed below are T cell receptor beta chains from one sample, sequenced in a study of early T cells in non-severe SARS-CoV-2 infection. TCRdb ran MiXCR on the 5' RACE reads and lists one entry per CDR3 protein. The table has approximately 79,000 distinct CDR3 sequences, around 13% seen once. The sample comprised whole blood. These TCRs come from an adult who was a healthcare worker with PCR-confirmed SARS-CoV-2 infection or an uninfected control (not recorded which). The CDR3 runs from the conserved cysteine through the conserved F or W. The D gene is left open where the match is weak. Rows may omit the clone size; those that give it use once, few, many or a size class.

J gene,V gene,D gene,clone size,CDR3 protein,CDR3 DNA
TRBJ1-1,TRBV5-4,NA,many,CASSLDRKMNTEAFF,TGTGCCAGCAGCCTAGACAGGAAAATGAACACTGAAGCTTTCTTT
TRBJ2-7,TRBV20-1,TRBD2,few,CSADIGGAPHEQYF,TGCAGTGCTGATATCGGGGGGGCTCCCCACGAGCAGTACTTC
TRBJ1-1,TRBV5-6,NA,NA,CASSDSAFMNTEAFF,TGTGCCAGCAGCGACAGCGCATTCATGAACACTGAAGCTTTCTTT
TRBJ2-2,TRBV11-2,NA,many,CASHLGTGELFF,TGTGCCAGCCACTTGGGGACCGGGGAGCTGTTTTTT
TRBJ1-4,TRBV30,TRBD1,few,CAWSRQGANEKLFF,TGTGCCTGGAGTCGACAGGGGGCGAATGAAAAACTGTTTTTT
TRBJ2-2,TRBV18,TRBD1,few,CASSPKGQRTGELFF,TGTGCCAGCTCACCAAAGGGACAGAGAACCGGGGAGCTGTTTTTT
TRBJ2-5,TRBV5-4,NA,few,CASSLERTGETQYF,TGTGCCAGCAGCTTGGAAAGGACTGGGGAGACCCAGTACTTC
TRBJ2-2,TRBV6-2/TRBV6-3,NA,many,CASSYLDGELFF,TGTGCCAGCAGTTACTTGGACGGGGAGCTGTTTTTT
TRBJ2-3,TRBV6-5,TRBD2,few,CASSAGLAGVIDTQYF,TGTGCCAGCAGTGCTGGACTAGCGGGAGTTATAGATACGCAGTATTTT
TRBJ1-6,TRBV7-2,NA,NA,CASSLHGDGPLHF,TGTGCCAGCAGCTTACATGGGGATGGACCCCTCCACTTT
TRBJ1-2,TRBV6-5,NA,many,CASTRDTADGGYTF,TGTGCCAGCACCAGAGACACCGCGGACGGTGGCTACACCTTC
TRBJ1-1,TRBV27,NA,many,CASSKKDTPNTEAFF,TGTGCCAGCAGTAAGAAAGACACCCCGAACACTGAAGCTTTCTTT
TRBJ1-6,TRBV2,TRBD1,many,CASNRDRDNSPLHF,TGTGCCAGCAACCGGGACAGAGATAATTCACCCCTCCACTTT
TRBJ1-5,TRBV19,TRBD1,NA,CASGQGFNQPQHF,TGTGCCAGCGGACAGGGCTTTAATCAGCCCCAGCATTTT
TRBJ1-2,TRBV14,NA,many,CASSSGEGYGYTF,TGTGCCAGCAGCTCAGGGGAGGGATATGGCTACACCTTC
TRBJ2-1,TRBV27,TRBD1,NA,CASSGDRVLYPNEQFF,TGTGCCAGCAGTGGGGACAGGGTACTCTATCCCAATGAGCAGTTCTTC
TRBJ2-5,TRBV24-1,NA,many,CATSDLTREYF,TGTGCCACCAGTGATTTAACTCGGGAGTACTTC
TRBJ2-7,TRBV29-1,TRBD2,few,CSVATSGKIHEQYF,TGCAGCGTCGCGACTAGCGGGAAGATCCACGAGCAGTACTTC
TRBJ2-5,TRBV7-8,NA,few,CASSPRLGTQYF,TGTGCCAGCAGCCCCCGCCTGGGGACCCAGTACTTC
TRBJ2-7,TRBV30,NA,few,CAWSLFSYEQYF,TGTGCCTGGAGCCTATTTTCCTACGAGCAGTACTTC
TRBJ2-7,TRBV4-2,NA,many,CASSQVRGGSQTYEQYF,TGTGCCAGCAGCCAAGTTAGGGGGGGTTCCCAAACCTACGAGCAGTACTTC
TRBJ2-1,TRBV7-2,TRBD2,NA,CASSLAGGSNQFF,TGTGCCAGCAGCTTAGCGGGAGGGAGTAACCAGTTCTTC
TRBJ2-3,TRBV11-2,NA,NA,CASSLGPRGTLTDTQYF,TGTGCCAGCAGCTTAGGGCCCCGCGGGACCCTTACAGATACGCAGTATTTT
TRBJ1-1,TRBV2,NA,NA,CASSEQGRSAEAFF,TGTGCCAGCAGTGAACAGGGTAGGAGCGCTGAAGCTTTCTTT
TRBJ2-3,TRBV20-1,TRBD2,NA,CSARASGIAGGADTQYF,TGCAGTGCTAGGGCCAGCGGGATAGCGGGGGGAGCAGATACGCAGTATTTT
TRBJ2-5,TRBV5-4,NA,NA,CASRLGSLQETQYF,TGTGCCAGCAGATTGGGGTCCCTTCAAGAGACCCAGTACTTC
TRBJ1-1,TRBV10-3,NA,many,CAIRRENTEAFF,TGTGCCATCAGGCGGGAGAACACTGAAGCTTTCTTT
TRBJ2-7,TRBV28,TRBD1,few,CASSLTGGSYEQYF,TGTGCCAGCAGTCTGACAGGGGGCTCCTACGAGCAGTACTTC
TRBJ1-5,TRBV12-3/TRBV12-4,NA,NA,CASSGANQPQHF,TGTGCCAGCAGCGGGGCTAATCAGCCCCAGCATTTT
TRBJ2-2,TRBV7-6,NA,many,CASNPGAGSTGELFF,TGTGCCAGCAACCCAGGGGCAGGGTCCACCGGGGAGCTGTTTTTT
TRBJ2-3,TRBV7-2,NA,many,CASSLVGTRTDTQYF,TGTGCCAGCAGCTTAGTCGGGACACGAACAGATACGCAGTATTTT
TRBJ2-2,TRBV24-1,NA,few,CATSDFTGRTGELFF,TGTGCCACCAGTGATTTCACAGGGAGGACCGGGGAGCTGTTTTTT
TRBJ2-4,TRBV5-5,NA,NA,CASSLLWTIEDIQYF,TGTGCCAGCAGCTTGCTTTGGACGATCGAAGACATTCAGTACTTC
TRBJ2-7,TRBV10-3,TRBD1,NA,CAIGRDRGYEQYF,TGTGCCATCGGGCGGGACAGGGGGTACGAGCAGTACTTC
TRBJ2-7,TRBV7-2,TRBD2,few,CASSLLSGSLEQYF,TGTGCCAGCAGCTTATTAAGCGGGAGTCTCGAGCAGTACTTC